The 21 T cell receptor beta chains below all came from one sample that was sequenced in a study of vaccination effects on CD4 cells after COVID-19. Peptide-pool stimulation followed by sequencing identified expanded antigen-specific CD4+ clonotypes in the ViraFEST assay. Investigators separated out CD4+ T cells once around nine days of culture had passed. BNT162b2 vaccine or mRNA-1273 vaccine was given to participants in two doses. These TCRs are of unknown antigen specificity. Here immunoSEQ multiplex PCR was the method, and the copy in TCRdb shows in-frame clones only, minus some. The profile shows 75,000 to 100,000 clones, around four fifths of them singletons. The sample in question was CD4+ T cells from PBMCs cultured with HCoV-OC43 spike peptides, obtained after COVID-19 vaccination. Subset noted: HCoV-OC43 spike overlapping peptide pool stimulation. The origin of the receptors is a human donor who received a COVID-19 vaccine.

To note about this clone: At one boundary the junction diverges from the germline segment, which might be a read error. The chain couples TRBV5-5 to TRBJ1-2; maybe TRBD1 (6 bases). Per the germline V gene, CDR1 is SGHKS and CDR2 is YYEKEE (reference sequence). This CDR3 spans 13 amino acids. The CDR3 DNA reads TGTGCCAGCAGCTTGACAGGGTACTATGGCTACACCTTT. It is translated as CASSLTGYYGYTF.

CDR3 in amino acids: CASSQQGYTEAFF. CDR3 sequence (DNA): TGTGCCAGCAGCCAACAGGGTTACACTGAAGCTTTCTTT. The chain couples TRBV9 to TRBJ1-1; D might be TRBD1 (6 bases). This CDR3 contains 13 residues. CDR1 is SGDLS, CDR2 YYNGEE, per germline. The ends were cut back, 4 bases at V and 3 bases at J, with 10 bases in the middle.

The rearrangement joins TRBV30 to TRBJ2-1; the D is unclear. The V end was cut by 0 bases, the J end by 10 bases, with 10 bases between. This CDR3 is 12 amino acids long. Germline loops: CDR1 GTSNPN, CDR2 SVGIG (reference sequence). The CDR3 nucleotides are TGTGCCTGGAGTGTACAACTGGGGGAGCAGTTCTTC. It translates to CAWSVQLGEQFF.

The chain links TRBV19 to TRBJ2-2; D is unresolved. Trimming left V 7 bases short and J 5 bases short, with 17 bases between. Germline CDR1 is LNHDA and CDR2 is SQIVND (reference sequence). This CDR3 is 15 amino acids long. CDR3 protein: CASTSHQTGTGELFF. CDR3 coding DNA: TGTGCCAGTACTTCCCACCAGACGGGTACCGGGGAGCTGTTTTTT.

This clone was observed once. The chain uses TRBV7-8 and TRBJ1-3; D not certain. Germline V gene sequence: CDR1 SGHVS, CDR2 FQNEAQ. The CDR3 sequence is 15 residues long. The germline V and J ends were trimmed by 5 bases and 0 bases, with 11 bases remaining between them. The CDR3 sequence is CASSVRGFSGNTIYF. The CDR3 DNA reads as TGTGCCAGCAGCGTACGGGGTTTCTCTGGAAACACCATATATTTT.

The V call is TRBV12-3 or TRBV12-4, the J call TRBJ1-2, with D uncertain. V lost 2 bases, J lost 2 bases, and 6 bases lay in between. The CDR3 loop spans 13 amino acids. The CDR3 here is CASSLSRNYGYTF. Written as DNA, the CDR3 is TGTGCCAGCAGTTTAAGTCGGAACTATGGCTACACCTTC.

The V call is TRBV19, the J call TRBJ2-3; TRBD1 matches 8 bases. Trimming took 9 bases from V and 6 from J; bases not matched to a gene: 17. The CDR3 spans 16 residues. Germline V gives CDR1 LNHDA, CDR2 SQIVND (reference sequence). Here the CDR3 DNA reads TGTGCCAGCACTGATGGGGGCAGGGGGCGTACGGATACGCAGTATTTT. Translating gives CASTDGGRGRTDTQYF.

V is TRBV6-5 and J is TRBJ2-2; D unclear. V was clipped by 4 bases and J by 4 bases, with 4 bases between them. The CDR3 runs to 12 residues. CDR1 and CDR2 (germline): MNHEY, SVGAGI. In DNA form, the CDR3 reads TGTGCCAGCAGTTCCTCCACCGGGGAGCTGTTTTTT. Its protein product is CASSSSTGELFF.

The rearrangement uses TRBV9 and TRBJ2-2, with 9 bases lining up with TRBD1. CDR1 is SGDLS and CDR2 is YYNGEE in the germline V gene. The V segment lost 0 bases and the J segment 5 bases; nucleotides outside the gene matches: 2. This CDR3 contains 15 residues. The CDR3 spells CASSVGGQGTGELFF. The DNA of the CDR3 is TGTGCCAGCAGCGTAGGAGGACAGGGGACCGGGGAGCTGTTTTTT. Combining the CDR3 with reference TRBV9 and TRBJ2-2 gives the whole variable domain DSGVTQTPKHLITATGQRVTLRCSPRSGDLSVYWYQQSLDQGLQFLIQYYNGEERAKGNILERFSAQQFPDLHSELNLSSLELGDSALYFCASSVGGQGTGELFFGEGSRLTVL.

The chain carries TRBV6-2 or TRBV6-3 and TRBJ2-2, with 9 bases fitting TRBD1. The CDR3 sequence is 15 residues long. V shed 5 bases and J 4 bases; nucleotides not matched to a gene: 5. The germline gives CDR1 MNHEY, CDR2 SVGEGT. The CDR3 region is CASSGQGRGTGELFF. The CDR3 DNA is TGTGCCAGCAGTGGACAGGGGCGCGGCACCGGGGAGCTGTTTTTT.

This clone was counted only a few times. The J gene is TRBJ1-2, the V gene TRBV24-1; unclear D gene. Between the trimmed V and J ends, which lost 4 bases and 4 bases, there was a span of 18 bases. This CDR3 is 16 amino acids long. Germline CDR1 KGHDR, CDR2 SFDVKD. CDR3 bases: TGTGCCACCAGTGACATCCGACCGGGAAACCTCTATGGCTACACCTTC. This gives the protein CATSDIRPGNLYGYTF.

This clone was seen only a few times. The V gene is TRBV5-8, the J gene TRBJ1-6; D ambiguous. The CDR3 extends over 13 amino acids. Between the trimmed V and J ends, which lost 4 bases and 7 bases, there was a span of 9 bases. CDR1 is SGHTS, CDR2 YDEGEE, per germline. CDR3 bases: TGTGCCAGCAGCCTCGGGAGGAATTCACCCCTCCACTTT. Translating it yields CASSLGRNSPLHF.

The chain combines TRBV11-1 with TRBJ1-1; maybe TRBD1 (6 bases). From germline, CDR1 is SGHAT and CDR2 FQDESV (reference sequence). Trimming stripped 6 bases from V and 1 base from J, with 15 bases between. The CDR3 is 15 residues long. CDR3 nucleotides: TGTGCCAGCAGACAGACAGGAGCAGGGAACACTGAAGCTTTCTTT. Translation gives CASRQTGAGNTEAFF.

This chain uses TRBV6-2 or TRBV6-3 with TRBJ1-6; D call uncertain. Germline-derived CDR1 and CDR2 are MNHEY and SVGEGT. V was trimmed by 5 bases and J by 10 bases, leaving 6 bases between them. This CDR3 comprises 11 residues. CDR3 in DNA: TGTGCCAGCAGTCATGGGTCACCCCTCCACTTT. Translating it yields CASSHGSPLHF.

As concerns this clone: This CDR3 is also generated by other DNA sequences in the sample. CDR3 sequence: CASRGAGGGNQPQHF. The CDR3 nucleotides are TGTGCCAGCAGGGGGGCAGGGGGCGGCAATCAGCCCCAGCATTTT. This chain links TRBV6-5 with TRBJ1-5; TRBD1 matches 8 bases. The CDR3 loop spans 15 amino acids. Per the germline V gene, CDR1 is MNHEY and CDR2 is SVGAGI. J was trimmed by 2 bases and V by 6 bases; bases with no gene match: 6.

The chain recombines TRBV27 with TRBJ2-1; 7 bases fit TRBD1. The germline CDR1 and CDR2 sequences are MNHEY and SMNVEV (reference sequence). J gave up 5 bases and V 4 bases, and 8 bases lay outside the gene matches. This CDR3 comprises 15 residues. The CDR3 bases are TGTGCCAGCAGTTCGCCCAATACAGGGGACAATGAGCAGTTCTTC. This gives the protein CASSSPNTGDNEQFF.

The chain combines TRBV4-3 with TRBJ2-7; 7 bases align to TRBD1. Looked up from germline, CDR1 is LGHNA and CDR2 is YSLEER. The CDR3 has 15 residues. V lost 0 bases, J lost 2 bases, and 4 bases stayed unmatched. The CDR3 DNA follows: TGCGCCAGCAGCCAAGATCCGGGACAGCCCTACGAGCAGTACGTC. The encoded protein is CASSQDPGQPYEQYV.

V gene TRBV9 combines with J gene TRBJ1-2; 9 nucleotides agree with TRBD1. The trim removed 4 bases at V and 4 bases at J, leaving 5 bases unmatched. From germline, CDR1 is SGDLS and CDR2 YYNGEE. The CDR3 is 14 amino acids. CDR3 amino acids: CASSPQQGAYGYTF. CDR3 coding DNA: TGTGCCAGCAGCCCCCAACAGGGGGCCTATGGCTACACCTTC.

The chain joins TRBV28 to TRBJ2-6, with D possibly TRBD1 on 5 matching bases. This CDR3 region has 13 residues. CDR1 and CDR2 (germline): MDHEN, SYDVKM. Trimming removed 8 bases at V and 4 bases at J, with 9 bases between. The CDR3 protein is CASQGPGANVLTF. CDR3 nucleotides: TGTGCCAGCCAGGGTCCGGGGGCCAACGTCCTGACTTTC.

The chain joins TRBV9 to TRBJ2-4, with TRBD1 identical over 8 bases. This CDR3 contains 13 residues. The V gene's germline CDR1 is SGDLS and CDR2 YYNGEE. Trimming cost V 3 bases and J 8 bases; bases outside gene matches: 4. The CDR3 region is CASSATTGDIQYF. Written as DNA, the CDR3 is TGTGCCAGCAGCGCCACGACAGGGGACATTCAGTACTTC.

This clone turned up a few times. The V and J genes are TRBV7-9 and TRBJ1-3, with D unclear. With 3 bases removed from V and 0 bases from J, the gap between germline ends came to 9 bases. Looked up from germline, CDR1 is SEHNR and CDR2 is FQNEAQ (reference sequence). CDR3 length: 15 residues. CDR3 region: CASSFVPVSGNTIYF. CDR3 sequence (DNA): TGTGCCAGCAGCTTCGTGCCAGTCTCTGGAAACACCATATATTTT.